Following are 9 T cell receptor beta chains from one sample sequenced in a study of CD8+ T cells in alopecia areata. Once RNA had been extracted, it was reverse transcribed into cDNA to act as the sequencing template. Some clones are missing from TCRdb's copy, which holds only in-frame ones; the method was immunoSEQ multiplex PCR. The repertoire holds 50,000 to 70,000 clones, with about 40% as singletons. Input material: NKG2D-low CD8+ T cells sorted from blood. These receptors originate from a human donor with alopecia areata.

The rearrangement links TRBV29-1 to TRBJ1-2, with 7 bases identical to TRBD1. V lost 7 bases, J lost 7 bases, and 6 bases stayed unmatched. Germline CDR1 reads SQVTM; CDR2 reads ANQGSEA. The CDR3 length is 11 residues. The CDR3 is CSGISGGGYTF. DNA of the CDR3: TGCAGCGGTATTTCAGGGGGTGGCTACACCTTC.

The V and J genes are TRBV5-1 and TRBJ2-3; 8 bases line up with TRBD1. V lost 3 bases to trimming and J lost 0 bases; unmatched junction nucleotides: 3. CDR1 and CDR2 from the germline V gene are SGHRS and YFSETQ. The CDR3 consists of 15 residues. CDR3 region: CASSYGQGSTDTQYF. DNA of the CDR3: TGCGCCAGCAGCTACGGACAGGGCAGCACAGATACGCAGTATTTT.

The chain joins TRBV4-1 to TRBJ1-2, with D uncertain. The CDR3 length is 14 residues. In germline, CDR1 is MGHRA, CDR2 YSYEKL. Trimming left V 0 bases short and J 3 bases short, with 8 bases between. The CDR3: CASSQENGYYGYTF. The DNA of the CDR3 is TGCGCCAGCAGCCAAGAAAACGGATACTATGGCTACACCTTC.

A few counts support this clone. This chain connects TRBV4-2 to TRBJ2-1; 7 bases are a match to TRBD2. The V segment lost 3 bases and the J segment 5 bases; nucleotides outside the gene matches: 4. CDR3 length equals 14 residues. The V gene's germline CDR1 is LGHNA and CDR2 YNFKEQ. The CDR3 sequence: CASSHPSGNNEQFF. CDR3 in DNA: TGTGCCAGCAGCCATCCTAGCGGTAACAATGAGCAGTTCTTC.

The chain uses TRBV4-3 and TRBJ1-3; D may be TRBD1 (6 bases). V lost 0 bases and J 8 bases, leaving 20 bases between the germline ends. The CDR3 consists of 17 residues. Germline-derived CDR1 and CDR2 are LGHNA and YSLEER. The CDR3 region has the DNA TGCGCCAGCAGCCAAGATTCTAGAGGGGAGGGGGTTCACACCATATATTTT. Its protein product is CASSQDSRGEGVHTIYF.

A few counts support this clone. V usage is TRBV29-1 and J usage is TRBJ2-7; 7 bases are shared with TRBD1. Germline trimming cut 6 bases from V and 2 bases from J; bases unmatched to any gene: 10. CDR3 length equals 14 residues. Germline assignment: CDR1 SQVTM and CDR2 ANQGSEA. This chain's CDR3 is CSVVGGIAAYEQYF. CDR3 coding DNA: TGCAGCGTCGTAGGGGGCATCGCAGCCTACGAGCAGTACTTC.

This chain uses TRBV29-1 with TRBJ1-2; TRBD1 is a possible D gene (6 bases). Germline CDR1 is SQVTM and CDR2 is ANQGSEA. CDR3 length equals 13 residues. Trimming removed 3 bases from V and 1 base from J, with 9 bases in between. The CDR3 sequence: CSVDRGGNYGYTF. CDR3 DNA: TGCAGCGTTGACAGGGGTGGTAACTATGGCTACACCTTC. The full variable domain, completed using reference TRBV29-1 and TRBJ1-2, is SAVISQKPSRDICQRGTSLTIQCQVDSQVTMMFWYRQQPGQSLTLIATANQGSEATYESGFVIDKFPISRPNLTFSTLTVSNMSPEDSSIYLCSVDRGGNYGYTFGSGTRLTVV.

There are a few counts of this clone. This chain links TRBV5-1 with TRBJ2-7; no reliable D call. Germline lookup yields CDR1 SGHRS and CDR2 YFSETQ. V lost 5 bases and J 2 bases, leaving 5 bases between the germline ends. The CDR3 totals 11 residues. The CDR3 DNA is TGCGCCAGCAGTTCCGCCTACGAGCAGTACTTC. Amino acids: CASSSAYEQYF.

V is TRBV5-6 and J is TRBJ2-1; D is unresolved. This CDR3 contains 12 residues. The germline CDR1 and CDR2 sequences are SGHDT and YYEEEE. V was cut by 2 bases and J by 3 bases, with 3 bases left in between. The CDR3 loop is CASSLIYNEQFF. The CDR3, as DNA: TGTGCCAGCAGCTTAATCTACAATGAGCAGTTCTTC.